This TCR beta chain derives from a study of cytomegalovirus exposure and HLA in healthy donors. The table lists this clone with a count of one. Assay: immunoSEQ multiplex PCR; the TCRdb copy retains only in-frame clones and omits some. This sample has roughly 130,000 clones, with about 90% found just once. The CDR3 spans 13 residues. Germline CDR1 is SGHTA and CDR2 is FQGTGA. Trimming cost V 2 bases and J 2 bases, with 6 bases left between them. The rearrangement uses TRBV7-3 and TRBJ1-1; D gene uncertain. Material: PBMCs. This sequence was found in a man aged 25 to 40 in good health and CMV-seronegative. The chain's CDR3 is CASSLLVNTEAFF. In nucleotides, the CDR3 is TGTGCCAGCAGCTTACTCGTCAACACTGAAGCTTTCTTT.